Presented here are 27 T cell receptor beta chains from one specimen sequenced in a study of T cells in women clearing cervical HPV infection. Measured with immunoSEQ multiplex PCR; TCRdb has only the in-frame clones, and not every one. Here the sample table reports about 46,000 clones. Input material: blood buffy coat. The receptor set was obtained from a woman between 18 and 70 years old with a cervical HPV16 infection that either progressed to CIN3+ or cleared (not recorded which).

Of note for this clone: The CDR3 extends 3 residues past the end of the read, so its final part is completed from the germline J gene. The V gene is TRBV5-1, the J gene TRBJ2-7; 9 positions agree with TRBD1. This CDR3 has 14 amino acids. The germline CDR1 and CDR2 sequences are SGHRS and YFSETQ. J gave up 5 bases and V 2 bases, and 5 bases lay outside the gene matches. CDR3 residues: CASSFGDREDEQYF. CDR3 bases read: TGCGCCAGCAGCTTCGGGGACAGGGAAGACGAG.

Worth noting for this clone: From the germline J gene comes the end of the CDR3, since the read stops 3 residues before it. This chain connects TRBV10-3 to TRBJ2-7; TRBD2 aligns across 10 bases. Trimming cost V 7 bases and J 4 bases; bases outside gene matches: 28. Germline-derived CDR1 and CDR2 are ENHRY and SYGVKD. The CDR3 loop spans 21 amino acids. The sequenced CDR3 bases are TGTGCCATCATGGGGGCGAACCGACAGAACGGTGGACTAGCGGACGATTACGAG. This codes for CAIMGANRQNGGLADDYE. The entire CDR3 sequence reads CAIMGANRQNGGLADDYEQYF.

For this clone: Coverage ceases 3 residues before the CDR3 finishes, and the germline J gene fills in the end. The chain employs TRBV29-1 and TRBJ1-1; no firm D call. This CDR3 spans 11 amino acids. Germline V gene data show CDR1 as SQVTM and CDR2 as ANQGSEA. Incomplete CDR3 DNA: TGCAGCGTTGATTCGGGTAACGAA. It specifies CSVDSGNE. The CDR3 in its entirety is CSVDSGNEAFF.

Note on this clone: The CDR3 end falls 3 residues outside the read, so it is completed with the germline J gene. The chain couples TRBV30 to TRBJ1-5; 8 bases are a match to TRBD1. The CDR3 covers 15 residues. V lost 2 bases, J lost 5 bases, and 8 bases stayed unmatched. The germline CDR1 and CDR2 sequences are GTSNPN and SVGIG (reference sequence). CDR3 DNA (partial): TGTGCCTGGAGTCGACTGACAGGGGCGGATCAGCCC. This encodes CAWSRLTGADQP. The full-length CDR3 reads as CAWSRLTGADQPQHF.

CDR3 DNA, as far as it was read: TGCGCCAGCAGCTTGGCCCCCGTGAGGCTAGAGACC. It yields the protein CASSLAPVRLET. The complete CDR3 sequence is CASSLAPVRLETQYF. The chain couples TRBV5-1 to TRBJ2-5; D is undetermined. The sequenced fragment ends 3 residues before the CDR3 boundary, so the rest is inferred from the germline J gene. The CDR3 is 15 residues long. CDR1 SGHRS and CDR2 YFSETQ come from the germline V gene. Trimming took 0 bases from V and 4 from J, leaving 13 bases between them.

Turning to this clone: The CDR3 is cut off 3 residues early in the read; its end comes from the germline J gene. The chain carries TRBV7-2 and TRBJ2-1; possibly TRBD2 for D (6 bases). This CDR3 is built from 15 residues. CDR1 is SGHTA, CDR2 FQGNSA, per germline. V dropped 1 base and J dropped 7 bases, with 14 bases sitting between them. CDR3 DNA, as far as it was read: TGTGCCAGCAGCTTAGGCGGACTTGCGGGGAATGAG. The encoded protein is CASSLGGLAGNE. From start to end, the CDR3 is CASSLGGLAGNEQFF.

This CDR3 is CSASLSGGRYEQYF. The sequenced CDR3 bases are TGCAGTGCTAGTCTGTCAGGGGGCAGGTACGAG. This chain joins TRBV20-1 and TRBJ2-7; 8 nucleotides line up with TRBD1. The read ends 3 residues before the CDR3 terminus; that terminus is restored from the germline J gene. The V and J ends lost 3 bases and 4 bases, in that order; junction bases with no gene match: 8. Germline-derived CDR1 and CDR2 are DFQATT and SNEGSKA (reference sequence). There are 14 residues in the CDR3.

A word on this clone: The read comes to an end 3 residues before the CDR3 does, leaving the germline J gene to fill in the end. This chain links TRBV18 with TRBJ1-5; possibly TRBD1 for D (5 bases). Trimming took off 6 bases at V and 5 bases at J, with 20 bases between the two ends. Looked up from germline, CDR1 is KGHSH and CDR2 is LQKENI. CDR3 length: 16 amino acids. CDR3 residues: CASSNLRPGQDQPQHF. The sequenced part of the CDR3 DNA is TGTGCCAGCTCCAACCTTCGACCAGGGCAAGATCAGCCC.

The sequenced part of the CDR3 DNA is TGTGCCAGCAACCTCGGGGGGGGACCG. Translated: CASNLGGGP. The CDR3 reads in full as CASNLGGGPLFF. The chain couples TRBV6-2 or TRBV6-3 to TRBJ2-2; 8 nucleotides match TRBD2. The read gets to within 3 residues of the CDR3 end, and the germline J gene fills in the rest. Per the germline V gene, CDR1 is MNHEY and CDR2 is SVGEGT. This CDR3 is built from 12 residues.

Regarding this clone: From the germline J gene comes the end of the CDR3, since the read stops 3 residues before it. The chain has TRBV6-1 and TRBJ2-3; D is possibly TRBD2 (5 bases). The CDR3 loop spans 14 amino acids. Deletions cut 3 bases from V and 6 bases from J, with 13 bases between. CDR1 and CDR2 (germline): MNHNS, SASEGT. CDR3 sequence reads: CASSDIRSGDTQYF. CDR3 bases read: TGTGCCAGCAGTGACATCCGAAGCGGCGATACG.

Worth noting for this clone: The CDR3 end lies 3 residues beyond the end of the read and is filled in from the germline J gene. V usage is TRBV30 and J usage is TRBJ1-2; D ambiguous. The CDR3 covers 13 residues. The germline V and J ends were trimmed by 5 bases and 4 bases, with 14 bases remaining between them. Germline V gene data show CDR1 as GTSNPN and CDR2 as SVGIG (reference sequence). The CDR3 reads CAWDFPGLYGYTF. The sequenced part of the CDR3 DNA is TGTGCCTGGGATTTTCCTGGGCTCTATGGC.

On this clone: The observed sequence ends 3 residues before the CDR3 terminus, with the missing tail filled in from the germline J gene. The chain joins TRBV5-1 to TRBJ1-4; TRBD1 might be the D (5 bases). This CDR3 is 15 amino acids long. The germline V gene has CDR1 SGHRS and CDR2 YFSETQ. Trimming shortened V by 0 bases and J by 7 bases, and 13 bases separated the two germline ends. CDR3 region: CASSLAAGGSEKLFF. CDR3 DNA (partial): TGCGCCAGCAGCTTGGCGGCGGGGGGATCTGAAAAA. The variable domain in full, completed from reference TRBV5-1 and TRBJ1-4, reads KAGVTQTPRYLIKTRGQQVTLSCSPISGHRSVSWYQQTPGQGLQFLFEYFSETQRNKGNFPGRFSGRQFSNSRSEMNVSTLELGDSALYLCASSLAAGGSEKLFFGSGTQLSVL.

On this clone: The read is 3 residues too short to cover the CDR3 end, so that end is filled in from the germline J gene. The V and J genes are TRBV7-2 and TRBJ2-5; no clear D. The CDR3 length is 11 residues. Deletions cut 3 bases from V and 5 bases from J, with 4 bases between. Germline CDR1 and CDR2: SGHTA and FQGNSA. The CDR3: CASSLTETQYF. CDR3 bases read: TGTGCCAGCAGCTTGACTGAGACC.

About this clone itself: The read finishes 3 residues shy of the CDR3 end, and the germline J gene is used to complete it. The chain joins TRBV10-3 to TRBJ1-2, with D perhaps TRBD1 (5 bases). The CDR3 is made up of 11 amino acids. Germline V CDR1 and CDR2: ENHRY, SYGVKD. Incomplete CDR3 DNA: TGTGCCATCAGTGAGCAGGGAGGC. Its protein product is CAISEQGG. The full-length CDR3 reads as CAISEQGGYTF.

On this clone itself: The read stops 3 residues short of the end of the CDR3; the missing end is completed from the germline J gene. The chain joins TRBV9 to TRBJ1-5; D remains unclear. Trimming pared 0 bases from V and 1 base from J, leaving 8 bases between. The CDR3 is 15 amino acids. Germline CDR1 is SGDLS and CDR2 is YYNGEE. The CDR3 loop is CASSVETPSNQPQHF. The part of the CDR3 DNA that was read is TGTGCCAGCAGCGTAGAAACTCCCAGCAATCAGCCC. The variable domain in full, completed from reference TRBV9 and TRBJ1-5, reads DSGVTQTPKHLITATGQRVTLRCSPRSGDLSVYWYQQSLDQGLQFLIQYYNGEERAKGNILERFSAQQFPDLHSELNLSSLELGDSALYFCASSVETPSNQPQHFGDGTRLSIL.

About this clone: The CDR3 end lies 3 residues beyond the end of the read and is filled in from the germline J gene. This chain uses TRBV5-1 with TRBJ2-3, with 10 bases identical to TRBD2. Germline values: CDR1 SGHRS, CDR2 YFSETQ. V trimming: 3 bases; J trimming: 5 bases; junction bases outside the gene matches: 3. The CDR3 spans 14 residues. The CDR3 reads CASSSSGGVDTQYF. CDR3 DNA (partial): TGCGCCAGCAGCTCCAGCGGGGGGGTAGATACG.

CDR3 residues: CASSLWTSAAYEQYF. The CDR3 bases that were read are TGTGCCAGCAGCTTATGGACTAGCGCGGCCTACGAG. This chain links TRBV5-5 with TRBJ2-7; 9 bases fit TRBD2. The sequence runs out 3 residues before the end of the CDR3; the remainder is reconstructed from the germline J gene. CDR1 SGHKS and CDR2 YYEKEE come from the germline V gene (reference sequence). The J segment lost 2 bases and the V segment lost 2 bases, leaving 5 bases of the junction unmatched. The CDR3 is 15 amino acids. Full variable domain (remainder filled in from reference TRBV5-5 and TRBJ2-7): DAGVTQSPTHLIKTRGQQVTLRCSPISGHKSVSWYQQVLGQGPQFIFQYYEKEERGRGNFPDRFSARQFPNYSSELNVNALLLGDSALYLCASSLWTSAAYEQYFGPGTRLTVT.

In the case of this clone: Read data end 3 residues before the CDR3 end; the end is taken from the germline J gene. The rearrangement uses TRBV20-1 and TRBJ2-3; 8 bases are shared with TRBD1. With V trimmed by 5 bases and J by 0 bases, 10 bases remained unmatched. Germline CDR1 reads DFQATT; CDR2 reads SNEGSKA (reference sequence). CDR3 length: 16 residues. The sequenced CDR3 bases are TGCAGTGCTTCCATCACAGGGGGACCAAGCACAGATACG. Its translation is CSASITGGPSTDT. The CDR3 in its entirety is CSASITGGPSTDTQYF.

On this clone: The read is 3 residues too short to cover the CDR3 end, so that end is filled in from the germline J gene. This chain links TRBV20-1 with TRBJ2-1; D unclear. The germline V and J ends were trimmed by 0 bases and 6 bases, with 9 bases remaining between them. The CDR3 consists of 13 residues. Germline V CDR1 and CDR2: DFQATT, SNEGSKA (reference sequence). The CDR3 sequence is CSARDSLSNEQFF. The sequenced part of the CDR3 DNA is TGCAGTGCTAGAGATAGTCTATCCAATGAG.

A word on this clone: The sequence runs out 3 residues before the end of the CDR3; the remainder is reconstructed from the germline J gene. This sequence joins TRBV5-1 and TRBJ1-2, with D unclear. CDR3 size: 13 residues. The V gene's germline CDR1 is SGHRS and CDR2 YFSETQ. The germline V and J ends were trimmed by 1 base and 2 bases, with 6 bases remaining between them. CDR3 sequence: CASSLTENYGYTF. The part of the CDR3 DNA that was read is TGCGCCAGCAGCTTGACAGAGAACTATGGC.

Concerning this clone itself: The missing CDR3 end, 3 residues past where the read stops, is filled in from the germline J gene. The chain links TRBV6-2 or TRBV6-3 to TRBJ2-5, with TRBD2 identical over 8 bases. The V gene end was trimmed by 6 bases and the J gene end by 3 bases; junction bases not matched to a gene: 12. The CDR3 runs to 16 residues. CDR1 is MNHEY and CDR2 is SVGEGT in the germline V gene. The covered CDR3 bases are TGTGCCAGCAGCTCCCCCGGGACTAGACCCAAAGAGACC. This translates into CASSSPGTRPKET. The complete CDR3 reads CASSSPGTRPKETQYF.

As concerns this clone: Read data end 3 residues before the CDR3 end; the end is taken from the germline J gene. This chain joins TRBV18 and TRBJ1-4; TRBD1 matches 7 bases. Germline CDR1 and CDR2: KGHSH and LQKENI. V lost 6 bases and J lost 7; bases outside the gene matches: 11. This CDR3 is 15 amino acids long. The CDR3 protein is CASSSGQAGIEKLFF. CDR3 DNA, as far as it was read: TGTGCCAGCTCCAGTGGACAGGCTGGGATTGAAAAA.

As concerns this clone: With the read ending 3 residues before the CDR3 end, the germline J gene is used to fill in that end. The rearrangement uses TRBV7-6 and TRBJ2-7; D possibly corresponds to TRBD2 (6 bases). Trimming pared 5 bases from V and 5 bases from J, leaving 22 bases between. The CDR3 extends over 16 amino acids. The germline gives CDR1 SGHVS, CDR2 FNYEAQ. The CDR3 loop reads CASSLTPGLPSHEQYF. The CDR3 DNA, read in part, is TGTGCCAGCAGCCTAACCCCGGGACTCCCTTCCCACGAG.

Comment on this clone: Read sequence stops 3 residues before the CDR3 end, and the germline J gene provides the missing end. V usage is TRBV20-1 and J usage is TRBJ1-6; D is unresolved. The V end lost 3 bases, the J end lost 0 bases, and 6 bases lay between the germline ends. Germline CDR1 is DFQATT and CDR2 is SNEGSKA (reference sequence). CDR3 length: 14 amino acids. CDR3 DNA, as far as it was read: TGCAGTGCTAGTAGCCGCTCCTATAATTCACCC. Translating gives CSASSRSYNSP. The whole CDR3 sequence is CSASSRSYNSPLHF.

With respect to this clone: Sequencing ends 3 residues short of the CDR3 end; the germline J gene provides the rest. This sequence joins TRBV2 and TRBJ2-6; 8 nucleotides agree with TRBD1. Germline V lookup: CDR1 SNHLY, CDR2 FYNNEI. The CDR3 loop spans 13 amino acids. V lost 9 bases and J lost 6; bases outside the gene matches: 4. CDR3 DNA, as far as it was read: TGTGCCAGAACAGGGGGGAAGGCCAACGTC. Translation gives CARTGGKANV. The complete CDR3 sequence is CARTGGKANVLTF. The full variable domain, completed using reference TRBV2 and TRBJ2-6, is EPEVTQTPSHQVTQMGQEVILRCVPISNHLYFYWYRQILGQKVEFLVSFYNNEISEKSEIFDDQFSVERPDGSNFTLKIRSTKLEDSAMYFCARTGGKANVLTFGAGSRLTVL.

Regarding this clone: The sequenced fragment ends 3 residues before the CDR3 boundary, so the rest is inferred from the germline J gene. The chain joins TRBV11-2 to TRBJ2-5; D not certain. The length of the CDR3 is 12 residues. The germline CDR1 and CDR2 sequences are SGHAT and FQNNGV. The V and J ends lost 2 bases and 5 bases respectively, with 6 bases between them. This CDR3 reads CASSLQTETQYF. CDR3 bases read: TGTGCCAGCAGCTTACAGACTGAGACC.

Details on this clone: Read sequence stops 3 residues before the CDR3 end, and the germline J gene provides the missing end. This rearrangement joins TRBV7-3 to TRBJ2-1, with 12 nucleotides matching TRBD1. Germline V CDR1 and CDR2: SGHTA, FQGTGA. This CDR3 has 16 residues. With V trimmed by 5 bases and J by 9 bases, 11 bases remained unmatched. The CDR3 DNA, read in part, is TGTGCCAGCAGCGTCGAGGGACAGGGGGCTAATAGTGAG. This encodes CASSVEGQGANSE. In full, the CDR3 reads CASSVEGQGANSEQFF.